These 15 T cell receptor beta chains share one sample of origin, sequenced in a study of shared clonotypes between healthy human individuals. This table comes from immunoSEQ multiplex PCR, and its TCRdb copy is limited to in-frame clones, with some not included. This table has some 2,500,000 clones, 93% appearing once. The sample was naive CD4+ T cells from PBMCs. Subset noted: CD45RA+ positively selected. The receptors here all came from a man between 18 and 29 years old in good health. Some clones in this sample may be carry-over from other donors' samples.

The rearrangement links TRBV28 to TRBJ2-5; D is undetermined. Germline assignment: CDR1 MDHEN and CDR2 SYDVKM. CDR3 size: 14 residues. V gave up 2 bases and J gave up 2 bases, with 9 bases separating them. Written as DNA, the CDR3 is TGTGCCAGCAGTTTAACGGGTTTACAAGAGACCCAGTACTTC. Residues: CASSLTGLQETQYF.

The J gene is TRBJ1-5, the V gene TRBV4-1; 8 positions agree with TRBD1. Germline-derived CDR1 and CDR2 are MGHRA and YSYEKL. The J segment lost 2 bases and the V segment lost 4 bases, leaving 10 bases of the junction unmatched. CDR3 size: 17 residues. CDR3 protein: CASSPLDRGGGNQPQHF. CDR3 coding DNA: TGCGCCAGCAGCCCACTAGACAGGGGAGGCGGCAATCAGCCCCAGCATTTT.

This clone appeared once. The V gene is TRBV7-2, the J gene TRBJ2-7; D gene uncertain. V shed 5 bases and J shed 3 bases, with 11 bases lying between them. Germline CDR1 reads SGHTA; CDR2 reads FQGNSA. There are 13 residues in the CDR3. CDR3: CASSPLSYYEQYF. The CDR3 coding sequence is TGTGCCAGCAGCCCACTCTCCTACTACGAGCAGTACTTC.

Comments on this clone: The same CDR3 also results from other DNA sequences found in this sample. The chain links TRBV5-1 to TRBJ2-1; no firm D call. The length of the CDR3 is 14 residues. Germline V gene sequence: CDR1 SGHRS, CDR2 YFSETQ. V was shortened by 0 bases and J by 4 bases, with 8 bases between the two germline ends. CDR3 sequence: CASSLVLAYNEQFF. The CDR3 DNA reads TGCGCCAGCAGCTTGGTTCTTGCGTACAATGAGCAGTTCTTC.

As concerns this clone: Other DNA variants within this sample encode the same CDR3. The V and J genes are TRBV9 and TRBJ2-6; D gene ambiguous. Trimming shortened V by 0 bases and J by 0 bases, and 4 bases separated the two germline ends. The CDR3 has 15 amino acids. The V gene's germline CDR1 is SGDLS and CDR2 YYNGEE. The CDR3 loop reads CASSVEGSGANVLTF. The CDR3 DNA follows: TGTGCCAGCAGCGTAGAGGGCTCTGGGGCCAACGTCCTGACTTTC.

The chain recombines TRBV28 with TRBJ2-7; D assignment may be TRBD1 or TRBD2 (6 bases each). Trimming cost V 2 bases and J 4 bases, with 15 bases left between them. This CDR3 is built from 15 residues. CDR1 is MDHEN, CDR2 SYDVKM, per germline. The CDR3 DNA sequence: TGTGCCAGCAGTTTAGGGCCCGGGGGCGGGTACGAGCAGTACTTC. Translating it yields CASSLGPGGGYEQYF.

The V and J genes are TRBV19 and TRBJ2-7; a weak D match, TRBD2 (6 bases). With 4 bases removed from V and 5 bases from J, the gap between germline ends came to 18 bases. Germline assignment: CDR1 LNHDA and CDR2 SQIVND (reference sequence). This CDR3 has 15 amino acids. CDR3 DNA sequence: TGTGCCAGTAGTACCCGGACTATCGGCGGGCACGAGCAGTACTTC. It encodes CASSTRTIGGHEQYF.

The chain combines TRBV5-1 with TRBJ2-1; D might be TRBD1 (6 bases). V lost 1 base and J lost 9, with 11 bases in between. The CDR3 sequence is 13 residues long. The germline V gene has CDR1 SGHRS and CDR2 YFSETQ. The CDR3 protein is CASSLLGGIEQFF. The CDR3, as DNA: TGCGCCAGCAGCTTGTTAGGGGGAATTGAGCAGTTCTTC.

The rearrangement links TRBV28 to TRBJ2-7; D remains unclear. The CDR3 covers 14 residues. V was trimmed by 2 bases and J by 3 bases, leaving 11 bases between them. Per the germline V gene, CDR1 is MDHEN and CDR2 is SYDVKM. Here the CDR3 DNA reads TGTGCCAGCAGTTTAGCGACAACAAGCTACGAGCAGTACTTC. Its protein is CASSLATTSYEQYF.

In regard to this clone: Other DNA variants within this sample encode the same CDR3. The chain joins TRBV5-1 to TRBJ1-1, with 9 positions matching TRBD1. CDR3 length equals 13 residues. Germline CDR1 is SGHRS and CDR2 is YFSETQ. The ends lost 4 bases at V and 4 bases at J; junction bases unmatched: 2. CDR3 sequence: CASSQTGGTEAFF. DNA for the CDR3: TGCGCCAGCAGCCAGACAGGGGGCACTGAAGCTTTCTTT.

V usage is TRBV28 and J usage is TRBJ1-2; TRBD1 agrees at 8 bases. The V gene's germline CDR1 is MDHEN and CDR2 SYDVKM. The V and J ends lost 3 bases and 4 bases, in that order; junction bases with no gene match: 4. The CDR3 has 14 residues. The CDR3 nucleotides read TGTGCCAGCAGTTTTCGGCAGGGGGCCTATGGCTACACCTTC. Its translation is CASSFRQGAYGYTF.

This clone was seen just once. The CDR3 DNA sequence: TGTGCCAGCAGTTTGCGGGGGGCCGGCACCGGGGAGCTGTTTTTT. Protein product: CASSLRGAGTGELFF. The chain employs TRBV28 and TRBJ2-2; 8 positions match TRBD2. The CDR3 is made up of 15 amino acids. Trimming removed 3 bases from V and 4 bases from J; junction bases left unmatched: 4. The germline CDR1 and CDR2 sequences are MDHEN and SYDVKM.

The chain carries TRBV2 and TRBJ2-3; TRBD2 aligns across 7 bases. Unmatched junction bases numbered 13, after V lost 8 bases and J lost 2 bases. CDR3 size: 16 residues. CDR1 SNHLY and CDR2 FYNNEI come from the germline V gene. Here the CDR3 DNA reads TGTGCCAGCGGAGGCGGGAGCGGGAAACCCACAGATACGCAGTATTTT. Its translation is CASGGGSGKPTDTQYF.

This clone showed up just a few times. The sample has other DNA sequences that encode this CDR3 too. The chain uses TRBV7-9 and TRBJ1-4; 8 nucleotides agree with TRBD1. From germline, CDR1 is SEHNR and CDR2 FQNEAQ (reference sequence). Trimming removed 2 bases from V and 6 bases from J; junction bases left unmatched: 2. The CDR3 spans 14 residues. The CDR3 is CASSLRQGYEKLFF. CDR3 sequence (DNA): TGTGCCAGCAGCTTAAGACAGGGGTATGAAAAACTGTTTTTT. The complete variable domain, with remaining parts taken from reference TRBV7-9 and TRBJ1-4, reads DTGVSQNPRHKITKRGQNVTFRCDPISEHNRLYWYRQTLGQGPEFLTYFQNEAQLEKSRLLSDRFSAERPKGSFSTLEIQRTEQGDSAMYLCASSLRQGYEKLFFGSGTQLSVL.

This clone was detected only a few times. The chain joins TRBV4-1 to TRBJ1-2; D call uncertain. The germline V and J ends were trimmed by 1 base and 10 bases, with 7 bases remaining between them. The CDR3 has 11 amino acids. Germline CDR1 is MGHRA and CDR2 is YSYEKL. The CDR3 protein is CASSQAAVYTF. CDR3 in DNA: TGCGCCAGCAGCCAAGCGGCAGTCTACACCTTC.